This passage covers 27 T cell receptor beta chains from one sample sequenced in a study of blood T cell repertoires in COVID-19 (TCRdb year 2020). Library preparation was by the immunoSEQ multiplex PCR assay. TCRdb re-hosts the immuneACCESS table, in-frame sequences only. Its copies lack some clones; in the studies checked, an unresolved V gene accounts for under half of them, and the cause for the rest is not known. This sample lists 150,000 to 200,000 clones; roughly 82% were detected once. Approximately 9.9% of the sample belongs to the ten largest clones. Sequencing input: PBMCs or T cells enriched from blood (not recorded which). These receptor sequences come from a man in his fifties or sixties who had recovered from COVID-19.

This sequence joins TRBV7-2 and TRBJ1-2, with 7 bases aligning to TRBD1. V lost 2 bases and J lost 8; bases outside the gene matches: 8. The CDR3 is 14 residues long. Germline-derived CDR1 and CDR2 are SGHTA and FQGNSA. CDR3 residues: CASSLNAGGEGYTF. In nucleotides, the CDR3 is TGTGCCAGCAGCTTAAACGCAGGGGGAGAAGGCTACACCTTC.

The chain has TRBV19 and TRBJ1-4; 8 bases map to TRBD1. The CDR3 is 15 residues long. CDR1 and CDR2 from the germline V gene are LNHDA and SQIVND (reference sequence). V lost 5 bases, J lost 8 bases, and 10 bases stayed unmatched. The CDR3 sequence is CASSRYRGKEEKLFF. The CDR3 DNA reads TGTGCCAGTAGTCGTTACAGGGGGAAGGAGGAAAAACTGTTTTTT.

The V gene is TRBV29-1, the J gene TRBJ1-1; D uncertain. Per germline, CDR1 SQVTM and CDR2 ANQGSEA. This CDR3 region has 12 residues. V was shortened by 4 bases and J by 1 base, with 7 bases between the two germline ends. CDR3 loop: CSVVPWNTEAFF. The CDR3 DNA is TGCAGCGTTGTTCCCTGGAACACTGAAGCTTTCTTT.

The V gene is TRBV2, the J gene TRBJ1-6; D is uncertain. Germline CDR1 and CDR2: SNHLY and FYNNEI. CDR3 size: 13 residues. V was shortened by 8 bases and J by 4 bases, with 9 bases between the two germline ends. As DNA, the CDR3 is TGTGCCAGCTTACAGCAGTATAATTCACCCCTCCACTTT. Its protein product is CASLQQYNSPLHF.

Comment on this clone: The junction departs from germline at one end; a sequencing error may be responsible. The chain uses TRBV7-7 and TRBJ2-5, with 9 bases matching TRBD1. From germline, CDR1 is SSHAT and CDR2 FNYEAQ (reference sequence). The CDR3 runs to 14 residues. CDR3 sequence reads: CASSLGTGLETQYF. The CDR3 nucleotides read TGTGCTAGCAGCTTGGGGACAGGGTTGGAGACCCAGTACTTC.

This clone was seen more than once but under ten times. This chain joins TRBV29-1 and TRBJ2-3, with D tentatively TRBD2 (6 bases). CDR3 length: 13 residues. Trimming took 7 bases from V and 5 from J, leaving 16 bases between them. Germline V lookup: CDR1 SQVTM, CDR2 ANQGSEA. The CDR3 coding sequence is TGCAGCGCAGTCCGGGACTCCTTAGATACGCAGTATTTT. The encoded protein is CSAVRDSLDTQYF.

The count of this clone is one. The J gene is TRBJ1-1, the V gene TRBV18; D uncertain. V shed 6 bases and J shed 11 bases, with 16 bases lying between them. The germline V gene has CDR1 KGHSH and CDR2 LQKENI. The CDR3 spans 12 residues. In DNA, the CDR3 is TGTGCCAGCTCCCCCAGCAAGCGTGGGGCTTTCTTT. The encoded protein is CASSPSKRGAFF.

This clone has more than one count but fewer than ten. The chain's CDR3 is CAWSEAASGELFF. CDR3 sequence (DNA): TGTGCCTGGTCGGAGGCTGCCTCCGGGGAGCTGTTTTTT. The chain has TRBV30 and TRBJ2-2, with D perhaps matching TRBD2 (5 bases). The CDR3 has 13 residues. CDR1 and CDR2 from the germline V gene are GTSNPN and SVGIG (reference sequence). V lost 5 bases and J lost 6, with 13 bases in between.

The genes are TRBV2 and TRBJ1-1, with D unclear. Germline loops: CDR1 SNHLY, CDR2 FYNNEI. The CDR3 loop spans 14 amino acids. The V gene lost 2 bases and the J gene lost 1 base, with 8 bases spanning the gap. CDR3 DNA: TGTGCCAGCAGTGAAAGTCCTACGAACACTGAAGCTTTCTTT. Translating it yields CASSESPTNTEAFF.

This chain uses TRBV4-1 with TRBJ1-2; D call uncertain. Germline CDR1 is MGHRA and CDR2 is YSYEKL. The CDR3 is 14 residues long. The V end was cut by 4 bases, the J end by 0 bases, with 9 bases between. The chain's CDR3 is CASSPRRANYGYTF. As DNA, the CDR3 is TGCGCCAGCAGCCCTCGGAGAGCTAACTATGGCTACACCTTC.

The rearrangement links TRBV10-3 to TRBJ2-3, with 11 bases aligning to TRBD2. Germline V lookup: CDR1 ENHRY, CDR2 SYGVKD. V lost 6 bases, J lost 4 bases, and 6 bases stayed unmatched. The CDR3 consists of 15 residues. The CDR3 nucleotides are TGTGCCATCAGCGTACTAGCGGGAGCTGCAGATACGCAGTATTTT. Residues: CAISVLAGAADTQYF.

The J gene is TRBJ2-7, the V gene TRBV19; maybe TRBD2 (6 bases). This CDR3 spans 14 amino acids. Trimming left V 3 bases short and J 1 base short, with 10 bases between. Germline assignment: CDR1 LNHDA and CDR2 SQIVND (reference sequence). The CDR3 here is CASSMRGGSYEQYF. The CDR3 DNA reads as TGTGCCAGTAGTATGAGAGGAGGGTCCTACGAGCAGTACTTC.

The chain employs TRBV19 and TRBJ1-3; D gene unclear. Germline loops: CDR1 LNHDA, CDR2 SQIVND (reference sequence). CDR3 size: 12 residues. With 8 bases removed from V and 8 bases from J, the gap between germline ends came to 13 bases. The CDR3 region has the DNA TGTGCCAGTCGATACTCGGGAGACACCATATATTTT. It codes for CASRYSGDTIYF. The full variable domain, its missing parts supplied by reference TRBV19 and TRBJ1-3, is DGGITQSPKYLFRKEGQNVTLSCEQNLNHDAMYWYRQDPGQGLRLIYYSQIVNDFQKGDIAEGYSVSREKKESFPLTVTSAQKNPTAFYLCASRYSGDTIYFGEGSWLTVV.

The J gene is TRBJ2-3, the V gene TRBV7-8; the D gene is possibly TRBD1 (6 bases). This CDR3 comprises 14 residues. Trimming pared 5 bases from V and 4 bases from J, leaving 13 bases between. Looked up from germline, CDR1 is SGHVS and CDR2 is FQNEAQ. The CDR3 here is CASSLQGRADTQYF. The CDR3 DNA follows: TGTGCCAGCAGCCTACAGGGTAGAGCAGATACGCAGTATTTT. The variable domain in full, with the rest retrieved from reference TRBV7-8 and TRBJ2-3, is GAGVSQSPRYKVAKRGQDVALRCDPISGHVSLFWYQQALGQGPEFLTYFQNEAQLDKSGLPSDRFFAERPEGSVSTLKIQRTQQEDSAVYLCASSLQGRADTQYFGPGTRLTVL.

The chain links TRBV19 to TRBJ2-7; 9 bases match TRBD1. Trimming at V came to 6 bases and at J to 6 bases, leaving 6 bases not matched to a gene. CDR3 size: 13 residues. From germline, CDR1 is LNHDA and CDR2 SQIVND (reference sequence). CDR3 region: CASRPRDRVEQYF. CDR3 sequence (DNA): TGTGCCAGTAGGCCACGGGACAGGGTCGAGCAGTACTTC.

The chain is built from TRBV28 and TRBJ1-5; D is perhaps TRBD1 (5 bases). This CDR3 comprises 12 residues. CDR1 is MDHEN and CDR2 is SYDVKM in the germline V gene. Trimming pared 5 bases from V and 4 bases from J, leaving 6 bases between. The CDR3, as DNA: TGTGCCAGCAGTGACAGTAATCAGCCCCAGCATTTT. Amino acids: CASSDSNQPQHF.

The chain links TRBV6-1 to TRBJ2-5, with D hard to call. V lost 1 base, J lost 3 bases, and 6 bases lay in between. The CDR3 spans 13 residues. Germline loops: CDR1 MNHNS, CDR2 SASEGT. The CDR3 DNA reads TGTGCCAGCAGTGAAGGGCAGAAAGAGACCCAGTACTTC. It codes for CASSEGQKETQYF.

This chain uses TRBV5-1 with TRBJ2-5, with D possibly being TRBD2 (7 bases). CDR3 size: 14 residues. Trimming pared 4 bases from V and 0 bases from J, leaving 10 bases between. Germline V gives CDR1 SGHRS, CDR2 YFSETQ. The CDR3 region has the DNA TGCGCCAGCAGCCGAGGGGGGGACCAAGAGACCCAGTACTTC. Its protein is CASSRGGDQETQYF.

The V call is TRBV6-1, the J call TRBJ1-3, with a tentative D call TRBD1 (5 bases). The CDR3 loop spans 19 amino acids. Germline loops: CDR1 MNHNS, CDR2 SASEGT. V was pared by 4 bases and J by 0 bases, with 22 bases between. Written as DNA, the CDR3 is TGTGCCAGCAGTGCCCGGGGGTGGGAGACGGCGGTCTCTGGAAACACCATATATTTT. It encodes CASSARGWETAVSGNTIYF.

The rearrangement uses TRBV28 and TRBJ1-1; 9 nucleotides match TRBD1. The CDR3 is 13 amino acids. Germline CDR1 reads MDHEN; CDR2 reads SYDVKM. V lost 4 bases, J lost 8 bases, and 5 bases stayed unmatched. The CDR3 here is CASSSGTGREAFF. CDR3 DNA sequence: TGTGCCAGCAGTTCAGGGACAGGGAGGGAAGCTTTCTTT.

The chain carries TRBV19 and TRBJ1-4; 11 bases fit TRBD1. Trimming removed 7 bases from V and 5 bases from J; junction bases left unmatched: 9. The CDR3 sequence is 16 residues long. Germline lookup yields CDR1 LNHDA and CDR2 SQIVND (reference sequence). The CDR3 protein is CASNTPGQGDNEKLFF. The CDR3 coding sequence is TGTGCCAGTAATACCCCGGGACAGGGGGACAATGAAAAACTGTTTTTT.

The DNA of the CDR3 is TGTGCCACCAGTGCCAGTAGCAGCAATCAGCCCCAGCATTTT. The encoded protein is CATSASSSNQPQHF. V and J are TRBV24-1 and TRBJ1-5; D unresolved. In germline, CDR1 is KGHDR, CDR2 SFDVKD. V lost 5 bases and J lost 1, with 8 bases in between. The CDR3 length is 14 residues.

The chain joins TRBV2 to TRBJ2-2; 9 bases are a match to TRBD2. The CDR3 is 14 residues long. Germline loops: CDR1 SNHLY, CDR2 FYNNEI. Trimming cost V 7 bases and J 3 bases; bases outside gene matches: 3. The chain's CDR3 is CASKGLADTGELFF. The CDR3 nucleotides read TGTGCCAGCAAGGGACTAGCTGACACCGGGGAGCTGTTTTTT.

The V gene is TRBV7-2, the J gene TRBJ1-4; 8 bases fit TRBD1. Germline assignment: CDR1 SGHTA and CDR2 FQGNSA. The J segment lost 4 bases and the V segment lost 5 bases, leaving 9 bases of the junction unmatched. CDR3 length: 16 amino acids. The CDR3 DNA follows: TGTGCCAGCAGCGACCGGACAGGGCTCATTAATGAAAAACTGTTTTTT. It specifies CASSDRTGLINEKLFF.

This clone was detected only once. V gene TRBV30 combines with J gene TRBJ1-2, with 12 bases that match TRBD1. Trimming cost V 1 base and J 6 bases; bases outside gene matches: 6. CDR3 length: 15 residues. The germline CDR1 and CDR2 sequences are GTSNPN and SVGIG (reference sequence). The CDR3 region is CAWSDPGQGAHGYTF. The CDR3 region has the DNA TGTGCCTGGAGTGACCCGGGACAGGGGGCCCATGGCTACACCTTC.

The chain is built from TRBV11-3 and TRBJ1-1; 7 bases are a match to TRBD1. Germline CDR1 is SGHNT and CDR2 is YENEEA. V lost 5 bases and J lost 0; bases outside the gene matches: 6. The length of the CDR3 is 15 residues. This CDR3 is CASSTQGTVNTEAFF. The CDR3 region has the DNA TGTGCCAGCAGCACACAGGGGACCGTGAACACTGAAGCTTTCTTT.

The chain recombines TRBV6-1 with TRBJ1-2, with D uncertain. Germline CDR1 is MNHNS and CDR2 is SASEGT. V was clipped by 1 base and J by 7 bases, with 4 bases between them. This CDR3 contains 11 residues. Here the CDR3 reads CASSEVAGYTF. CDR3 nucleotide sequence: TGTGCCAGCAGTGAAGTGGCTGGCTACACCTTC.